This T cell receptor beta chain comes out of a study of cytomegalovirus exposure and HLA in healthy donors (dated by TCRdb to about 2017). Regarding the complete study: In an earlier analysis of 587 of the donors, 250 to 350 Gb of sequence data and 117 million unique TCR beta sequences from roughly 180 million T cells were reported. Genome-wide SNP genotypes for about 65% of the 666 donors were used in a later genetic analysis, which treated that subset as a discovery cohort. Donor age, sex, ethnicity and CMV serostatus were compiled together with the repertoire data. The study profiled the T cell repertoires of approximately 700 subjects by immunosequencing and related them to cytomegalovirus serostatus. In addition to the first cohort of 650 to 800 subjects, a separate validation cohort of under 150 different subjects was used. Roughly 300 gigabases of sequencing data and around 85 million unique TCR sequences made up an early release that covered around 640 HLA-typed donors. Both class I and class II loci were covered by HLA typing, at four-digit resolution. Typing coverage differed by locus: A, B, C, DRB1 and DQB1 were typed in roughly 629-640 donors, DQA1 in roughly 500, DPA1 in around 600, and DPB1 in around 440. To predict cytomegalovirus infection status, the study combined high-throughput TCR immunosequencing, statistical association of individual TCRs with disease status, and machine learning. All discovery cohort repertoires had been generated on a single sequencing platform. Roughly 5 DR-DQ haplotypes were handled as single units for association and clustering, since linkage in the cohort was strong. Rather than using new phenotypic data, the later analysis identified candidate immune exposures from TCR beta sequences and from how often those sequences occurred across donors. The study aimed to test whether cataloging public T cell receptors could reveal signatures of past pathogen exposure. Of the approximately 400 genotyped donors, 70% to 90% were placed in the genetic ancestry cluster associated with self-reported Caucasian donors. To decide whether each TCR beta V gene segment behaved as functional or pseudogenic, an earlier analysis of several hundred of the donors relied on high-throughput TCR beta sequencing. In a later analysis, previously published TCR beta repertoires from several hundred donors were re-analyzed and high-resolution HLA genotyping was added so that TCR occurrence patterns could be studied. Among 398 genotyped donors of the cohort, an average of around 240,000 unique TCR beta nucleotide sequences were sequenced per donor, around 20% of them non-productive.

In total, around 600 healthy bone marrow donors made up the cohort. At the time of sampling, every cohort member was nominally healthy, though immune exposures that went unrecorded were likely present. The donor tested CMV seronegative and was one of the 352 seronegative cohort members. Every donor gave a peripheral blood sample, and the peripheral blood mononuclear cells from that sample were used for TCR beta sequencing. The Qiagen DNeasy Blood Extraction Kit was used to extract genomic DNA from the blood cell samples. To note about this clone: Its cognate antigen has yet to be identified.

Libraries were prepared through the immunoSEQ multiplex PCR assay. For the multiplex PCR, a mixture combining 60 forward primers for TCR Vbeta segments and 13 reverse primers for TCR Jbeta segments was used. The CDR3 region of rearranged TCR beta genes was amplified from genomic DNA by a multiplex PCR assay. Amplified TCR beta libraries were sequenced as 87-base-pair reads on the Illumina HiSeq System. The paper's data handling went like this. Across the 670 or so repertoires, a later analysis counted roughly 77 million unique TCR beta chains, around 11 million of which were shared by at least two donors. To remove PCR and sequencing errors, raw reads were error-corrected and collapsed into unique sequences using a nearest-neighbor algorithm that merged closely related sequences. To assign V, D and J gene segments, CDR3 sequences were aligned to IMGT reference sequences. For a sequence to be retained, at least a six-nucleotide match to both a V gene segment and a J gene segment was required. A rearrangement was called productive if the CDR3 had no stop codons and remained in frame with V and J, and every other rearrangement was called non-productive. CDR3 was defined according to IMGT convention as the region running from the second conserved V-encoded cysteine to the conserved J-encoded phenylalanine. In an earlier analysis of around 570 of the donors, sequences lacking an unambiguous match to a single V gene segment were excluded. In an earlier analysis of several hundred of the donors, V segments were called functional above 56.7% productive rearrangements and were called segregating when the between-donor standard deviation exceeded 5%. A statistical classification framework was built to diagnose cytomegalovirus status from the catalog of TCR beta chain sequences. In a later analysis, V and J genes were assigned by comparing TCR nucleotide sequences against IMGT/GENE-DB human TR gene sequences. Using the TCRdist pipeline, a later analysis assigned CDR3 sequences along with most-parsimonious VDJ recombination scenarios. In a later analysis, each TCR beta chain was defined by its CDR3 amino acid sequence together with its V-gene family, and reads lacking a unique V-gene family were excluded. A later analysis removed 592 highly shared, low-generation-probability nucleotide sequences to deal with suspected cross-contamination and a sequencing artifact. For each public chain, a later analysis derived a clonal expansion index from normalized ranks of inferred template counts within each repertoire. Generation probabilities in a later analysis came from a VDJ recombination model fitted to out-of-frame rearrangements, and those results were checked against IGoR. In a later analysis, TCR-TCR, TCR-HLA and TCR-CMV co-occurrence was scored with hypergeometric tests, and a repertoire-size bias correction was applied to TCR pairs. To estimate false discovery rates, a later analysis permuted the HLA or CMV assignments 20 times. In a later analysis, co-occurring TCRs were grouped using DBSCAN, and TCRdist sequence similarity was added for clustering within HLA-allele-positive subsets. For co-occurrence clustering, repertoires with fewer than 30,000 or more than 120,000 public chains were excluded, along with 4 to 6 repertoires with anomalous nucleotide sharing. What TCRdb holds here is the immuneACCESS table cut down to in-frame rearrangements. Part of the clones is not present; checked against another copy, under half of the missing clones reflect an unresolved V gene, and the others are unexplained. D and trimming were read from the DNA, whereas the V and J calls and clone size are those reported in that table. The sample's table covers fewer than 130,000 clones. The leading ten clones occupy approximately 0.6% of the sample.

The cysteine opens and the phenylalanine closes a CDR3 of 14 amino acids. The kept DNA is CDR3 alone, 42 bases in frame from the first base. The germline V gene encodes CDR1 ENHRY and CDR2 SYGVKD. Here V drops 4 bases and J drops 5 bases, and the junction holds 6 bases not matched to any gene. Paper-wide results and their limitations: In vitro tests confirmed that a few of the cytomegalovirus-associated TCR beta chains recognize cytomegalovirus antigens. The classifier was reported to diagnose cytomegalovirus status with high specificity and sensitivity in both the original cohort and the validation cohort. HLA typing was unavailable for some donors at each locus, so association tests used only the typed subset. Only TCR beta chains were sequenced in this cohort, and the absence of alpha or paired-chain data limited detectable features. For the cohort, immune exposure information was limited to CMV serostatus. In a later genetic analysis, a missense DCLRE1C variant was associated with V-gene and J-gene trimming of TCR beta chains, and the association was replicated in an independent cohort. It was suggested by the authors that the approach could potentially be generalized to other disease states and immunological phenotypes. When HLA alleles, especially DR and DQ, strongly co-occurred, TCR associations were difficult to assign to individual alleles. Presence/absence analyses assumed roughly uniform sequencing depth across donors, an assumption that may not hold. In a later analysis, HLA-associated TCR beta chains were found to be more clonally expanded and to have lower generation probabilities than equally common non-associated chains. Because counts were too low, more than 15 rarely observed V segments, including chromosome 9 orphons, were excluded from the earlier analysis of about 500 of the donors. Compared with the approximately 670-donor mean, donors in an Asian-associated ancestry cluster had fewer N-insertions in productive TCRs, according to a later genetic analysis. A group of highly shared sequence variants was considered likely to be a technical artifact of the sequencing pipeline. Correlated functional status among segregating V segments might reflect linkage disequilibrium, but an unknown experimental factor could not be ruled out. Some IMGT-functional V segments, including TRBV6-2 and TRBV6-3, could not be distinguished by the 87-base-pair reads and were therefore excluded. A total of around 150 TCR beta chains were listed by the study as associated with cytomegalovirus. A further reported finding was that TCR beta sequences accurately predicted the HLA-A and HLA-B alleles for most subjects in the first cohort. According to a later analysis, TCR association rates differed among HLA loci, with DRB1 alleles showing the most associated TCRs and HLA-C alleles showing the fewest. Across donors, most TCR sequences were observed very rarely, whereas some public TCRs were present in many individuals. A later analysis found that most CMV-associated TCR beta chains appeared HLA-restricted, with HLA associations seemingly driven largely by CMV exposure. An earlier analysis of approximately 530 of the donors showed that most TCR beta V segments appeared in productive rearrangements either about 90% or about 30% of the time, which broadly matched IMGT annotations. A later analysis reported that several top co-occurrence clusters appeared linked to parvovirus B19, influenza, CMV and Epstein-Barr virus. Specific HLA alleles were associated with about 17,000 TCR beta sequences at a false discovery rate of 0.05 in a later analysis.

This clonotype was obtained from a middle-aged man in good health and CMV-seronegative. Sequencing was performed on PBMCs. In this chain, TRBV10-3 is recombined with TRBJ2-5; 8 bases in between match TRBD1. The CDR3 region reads CAISVGTGGETQYF. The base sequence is TGTGCCATCAGTGTCGGGACAGGCGGGGAGACCCAGTACTTC.